This TCR beta chain was sequenced during a study of beta chain features in type 1 diabetes. Study-wide findings and caveats: Sequencing from cDNA could over-represent high-TCR-expressing cells. Across all four CD4+ subsets, people with type 1 diabetes showed modestly shorter TCRB CDR3s. PCR might pick shorter templates more often, in the same way for patients and controls.

Since all of the isolated RNA was reverse transcribed, expressed TCRB transcripts were what got sequenced. Read counts averaged around 3.5 million for samples of naive, central memory and regulatory T cells. TCRdb's table, derived via immunoSEQ multiplex PCR, lists solely in-frame clones and lacks some. This sample has about 230,000 clones, with more than 15% found just once. This clone was seen more than once but under ten times. Its target is unknown. The germline gives CDR1 SEHNR, CDR2 FQNEAQ (reference sequence). The CDR3 has 16 amino acids. V lost 0 bases, J lost 3 bases, and 13 bases lay in between. Around 100 mL of blood, on average, came from one heparinised draw per donor.

The J gene is TRBJ2-3, the V gene TRBV7-9, with D unresolved. This receptor was obtained from a young man with type 1 diabetes. The sample comprised naive CD4+ T cells from blood. The CDR3 loop reads CASSLALASGTDTQYF. The CDR3 bases are TGTGCCAGCAGCTTAGCGCTGGCTAGTGGTACAGATACGCAGTATTTT. The whole variable domain, remainder taken from reference TRBV7-9 and TRBJ2-3, is DTGVSQNPRHKITKRGQNVTFRCDPISEHNRLYWYRQTLGQGPEFLTYFQNEAQLEKSRLLSDRFSAERPKGSFSTLEIQRTEQGDSAMYLCASSLALASGTDTQYFGPGTRLTVL.